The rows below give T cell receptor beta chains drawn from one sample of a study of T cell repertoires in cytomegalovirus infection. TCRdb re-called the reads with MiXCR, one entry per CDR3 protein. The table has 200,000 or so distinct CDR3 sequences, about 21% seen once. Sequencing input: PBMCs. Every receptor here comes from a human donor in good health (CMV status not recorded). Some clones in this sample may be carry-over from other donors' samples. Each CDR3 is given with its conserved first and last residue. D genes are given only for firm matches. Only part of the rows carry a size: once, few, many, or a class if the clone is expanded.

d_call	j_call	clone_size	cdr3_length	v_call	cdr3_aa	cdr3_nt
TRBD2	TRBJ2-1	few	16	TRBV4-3	CASSQEAGAVYNEQFF	TGCGCCAGCAGCCAAGAAGCGGGAGCGGTCTACAATGAGCAGTTCTTC
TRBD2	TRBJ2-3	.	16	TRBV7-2	CASSLGSGRLVDTQYF	TGTGCCAGCAGCTTAGGAAGCGGGAGGCTTGTAGATACGCAGTATTTT
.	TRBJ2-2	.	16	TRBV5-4	CASSSQDQGYTGELFF	TGTGCCAGCAGCTCGCAGGACCAAGGTTATACCGGGGAGCTGTTTTTT
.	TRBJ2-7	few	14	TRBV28	CASSLVWTTNEQYF	TGTGCCAGCAGTTTAGTCTGGACCACCAACGAGCAGTACTTC
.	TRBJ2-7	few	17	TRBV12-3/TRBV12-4	CASSFGGPAGRPYEQYF	TGTGCCAGCAGTTTTGGGGGTCCGGCGGGACGCCCCTACGAGCAGTACTTC
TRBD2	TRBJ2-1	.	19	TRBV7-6	CASSLAETSGGAGYNEQFF	TGTGCCAGCAGCTTAGCTGAGACTAGCGGGGGGGCCGGGTACAATGAGCAGTTCTTC
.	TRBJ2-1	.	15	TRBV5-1	CASSPRPGRENEQFF	TGCGCCAGCAGCCCACGGCCGGGACGAGAGAATGAGCAGTTCTTC
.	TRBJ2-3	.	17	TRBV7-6	CASSLDGRSLSTDTQYF	TGTGCCAGCAGCTTAGATGGCAGGTCCCTCTCCACAGATACGCAGTATTTT
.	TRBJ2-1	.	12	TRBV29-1	CSVVPGTDEQFF	TGCAGCGTCGTTCCCGGAACCGATGAGCAGTTCTTC
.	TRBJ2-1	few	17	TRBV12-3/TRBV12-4	CASSQRERSSSYNEQFF	TGTGCCAGCAGTCAAAGGGAACGGAGTTCCTCCTACAATGAGCAGTTCTTC
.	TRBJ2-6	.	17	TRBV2	CASSENTSGAGANVLTF	TGTGCCAGCAGTGAGAATACGTCGGGGGCTGGGGCCAACGTCCTGACTTTC
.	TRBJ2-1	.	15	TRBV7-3	CASSYTGTTRNEQFF	TGTGCCAGCAGCTACACCGGGACGACCAGAAATGAGCAGTTCTTC
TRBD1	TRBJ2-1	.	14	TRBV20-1	CSAAPGQGAREQFF	TGCAGTGCTGCCCCGGGACAGGGGGCTCGGGAGCAGTTCTTC
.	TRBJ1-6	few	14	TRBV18	CASSPGGNNSPLHF	TGTGCCAGCTCACCGGGGGGGAATAATTCACCCCTCCACTTT
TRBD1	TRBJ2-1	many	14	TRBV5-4	CASSIDRGGNEQFF	TGTGCCAGCAGCATTGACAGGGGAGGCAATGAGCAGTTCTTC
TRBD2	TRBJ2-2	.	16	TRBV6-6	CASSRPSGGGAGELFF	TGTGCCAGCAGTCGACCTAGCGGGGGGGGGGCCGGGGAGCTGTTTTTT
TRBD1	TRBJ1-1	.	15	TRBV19	CASSGRTGGNTEAFF	TGTGCCAGTAGTGGCCGGACAGGGGGCAACACTGAAGCTTTCTTT
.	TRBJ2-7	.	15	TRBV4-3	CASSQAAQVSYEQYF	TGCGCCAGCAGCCAAGCCGCACAGGTCTCCTACGAGCAGTACTTC
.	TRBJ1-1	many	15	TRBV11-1	CASSPPALGGREAFF	TGTGCCAGCAGCCCTCCGGCTCTGGGGGGTCGTGAAGCTTTCTTT
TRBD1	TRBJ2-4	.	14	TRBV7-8	CASSWSGQKNIQYF	TGTGCCAGCAGCTGGTCGGGACAGAAAAACATTCAGTACTTC
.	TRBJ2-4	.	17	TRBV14	CASSQRVSALAKNIQYF	TGTGCCAGCAGCCAAAGAGTCTCGGCTCTAGCCAAAAACATTCAGTACTTC
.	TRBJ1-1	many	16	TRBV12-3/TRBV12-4	CASSYGGWRARTEAFF	TGTGCCAGCAGCTACGGGGGCTGGAGGGCCCGCACTGAAGCTTTCTTT
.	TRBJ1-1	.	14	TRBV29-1	CSVASDRLNTEAFF	TGCAGCGTTGCGTCGGACAGACTGAACACTGAAGCTTTCTTT
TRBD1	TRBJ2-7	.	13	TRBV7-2	CASSLGQGREQYF	TGTGCCAGCAGCCTTGGACAGGGGCGGGAGCAGTACTTC
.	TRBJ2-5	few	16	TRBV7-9	CASSLALTGPDETQYF	TGTGCCAGCAGCTTAGCCCTGACAGGACCGGACGAGACCCAGTACTTC
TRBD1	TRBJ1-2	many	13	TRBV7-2	CASSPRRGYGYTF	TGTGCCAGCAGCCCCCGCAGGGGGTATGGCTACACCTTC
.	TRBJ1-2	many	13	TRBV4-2	CASSQARGDGYTF	TGTGCCAGCAGCCAAGCCCGGGGGGATGGCTACACCTTC
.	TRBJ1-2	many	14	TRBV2	CASSEAETTYGYTF	TGTGCCAGCAGTGAAGCGGAGACCACCTATGGCTACACCTTC
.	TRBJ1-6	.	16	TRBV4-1	CASSQGDSYYNSPLHF	TGCGCCAGCAGCCAAGGGGACTCCTACTATAATTCACCCCTCCACTTT
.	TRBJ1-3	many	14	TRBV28	CASRDSHSGNTIYF	TGTGCCAGCAGGGACAGCCACTCTGGAAACACCATATATTTT
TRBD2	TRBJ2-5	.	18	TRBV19	CASSDLLVGLAPPETQYF	TGTGCCAGTAGCGACTTACTGGTCGGACTAGCCCCGCCGGAGACCCAGTACTTC
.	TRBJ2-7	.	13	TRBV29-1	CRVGDRIPYEQYF	TGCAGAGTTGGGGACCGAATACCGTACGAGCAGTACTTC
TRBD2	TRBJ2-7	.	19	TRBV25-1	CASSESVAGGAPSSYEQYF	TGTGCCAGCAGTGAATCGGTAGCGGGAGGTGCCCCTAGCTCCTACGAGCAGTACTTC
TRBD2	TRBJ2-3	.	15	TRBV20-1	CSASPTSGRADTQYF	TGCAGTGCTAGCCCGACTAGCGGGAGGGCAGATACGCAGTATTTT
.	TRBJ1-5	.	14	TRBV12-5	CASGSRVGNQPQHF	TGTGCTAGTGGTTCCAGGGTCGGGAATCAGCCCCAGCATTTT
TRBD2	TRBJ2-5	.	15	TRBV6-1	CASSFLTSGQETQYF	TGTGCCAGCAGCTTTCTGACTAGCGGACAAGAGACCCAGTACTTC